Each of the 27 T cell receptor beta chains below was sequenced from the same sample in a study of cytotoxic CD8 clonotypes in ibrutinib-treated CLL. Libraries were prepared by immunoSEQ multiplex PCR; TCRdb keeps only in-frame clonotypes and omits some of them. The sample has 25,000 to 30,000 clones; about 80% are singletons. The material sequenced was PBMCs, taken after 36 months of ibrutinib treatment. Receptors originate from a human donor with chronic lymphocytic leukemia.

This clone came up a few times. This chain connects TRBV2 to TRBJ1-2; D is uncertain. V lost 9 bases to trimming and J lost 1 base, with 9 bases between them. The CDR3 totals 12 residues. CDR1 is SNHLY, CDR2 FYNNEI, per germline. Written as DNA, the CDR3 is TGTGCCAGTAAAAGGTTTAACTATGGCTACACCTTC. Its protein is CASKRFNYGYTF.

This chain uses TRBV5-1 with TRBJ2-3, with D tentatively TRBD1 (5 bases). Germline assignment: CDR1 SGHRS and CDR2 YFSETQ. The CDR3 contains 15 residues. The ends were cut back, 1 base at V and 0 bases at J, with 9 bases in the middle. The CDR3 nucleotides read TGCGCCAGCAGCTTGCAGGGTTCTAGCACAGATACGCAGTATTTT. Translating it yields CASSLQGSSTDTQYF.

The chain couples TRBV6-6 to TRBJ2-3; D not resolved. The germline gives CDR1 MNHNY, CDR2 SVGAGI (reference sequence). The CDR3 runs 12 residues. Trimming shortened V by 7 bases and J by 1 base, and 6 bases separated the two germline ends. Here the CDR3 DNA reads TGTGCCAGCACCCATGGCACAGATACGCAGTATTTT. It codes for CASTHGTDTQYF.

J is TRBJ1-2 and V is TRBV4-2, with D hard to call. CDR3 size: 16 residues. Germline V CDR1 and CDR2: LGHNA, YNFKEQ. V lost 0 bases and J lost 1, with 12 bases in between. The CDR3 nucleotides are TGTGCCAGCAGCCAAGATGCCGTCGTCAGTAACTATGGCTACACCTTC. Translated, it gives CASSQDAVVSNYGYTF.

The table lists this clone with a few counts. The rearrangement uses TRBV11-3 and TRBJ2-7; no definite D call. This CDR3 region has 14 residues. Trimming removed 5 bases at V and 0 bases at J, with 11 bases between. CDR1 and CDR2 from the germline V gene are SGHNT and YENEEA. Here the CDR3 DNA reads TGTGCCAGCAGCCCCTCTCCCGTCTCCTACGAGCAGTACTTC. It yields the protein CASSPSPVSYEQYF.

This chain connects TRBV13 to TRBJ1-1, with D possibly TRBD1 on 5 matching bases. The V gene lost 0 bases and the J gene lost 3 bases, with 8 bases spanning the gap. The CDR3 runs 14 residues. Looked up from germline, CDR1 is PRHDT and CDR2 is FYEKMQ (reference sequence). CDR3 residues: CASSLGQGYTEAFF. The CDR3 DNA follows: TGTGCCAGCAGCTTAGGCCAGGGTTACACTGAAGCTTTCTTT.

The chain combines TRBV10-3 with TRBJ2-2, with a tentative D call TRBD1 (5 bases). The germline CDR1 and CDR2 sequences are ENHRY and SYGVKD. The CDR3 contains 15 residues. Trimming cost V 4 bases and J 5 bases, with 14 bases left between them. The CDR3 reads CAISGGRVGTGELFF. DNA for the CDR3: TGTGCCATCAGTGGAGGCAGGGTGGGAACCGGGGAGCTGTTTTTT.

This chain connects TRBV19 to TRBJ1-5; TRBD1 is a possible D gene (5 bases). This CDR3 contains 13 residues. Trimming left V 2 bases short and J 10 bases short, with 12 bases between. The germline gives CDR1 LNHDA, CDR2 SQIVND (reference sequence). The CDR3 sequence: CASSITRAIPQHF. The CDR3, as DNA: TGTGCCAGTAGTATAACCAGGGCCATTCCCCAGCATTTT. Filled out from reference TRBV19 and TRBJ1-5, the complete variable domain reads DGGITQSPKYLFRKEGQNVTLSCEQNLNHDAMYWYRQDPGQGLRLIYYSQIVNDFQKGDIAEGYSVSREKKESFPLTVTSAQKNPTAFYLCASSITRAIPQHFGDGTRLSIL.

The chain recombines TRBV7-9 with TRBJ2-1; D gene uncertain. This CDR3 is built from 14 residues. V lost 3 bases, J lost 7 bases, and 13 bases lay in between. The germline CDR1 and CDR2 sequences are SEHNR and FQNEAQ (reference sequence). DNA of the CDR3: TGTGCCAGCAGCTTGAGCATCGCTAGGAATGAGCAGTTCTTC. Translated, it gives CASSLSIARNEQFF. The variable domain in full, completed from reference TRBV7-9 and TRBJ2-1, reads DTGVSQNPRHKITKRGQNVTFRCDPISEHNRLYWYRQTLGQGPEFLTYFQNEAQLEKSRLLSDRFSAERPKGSFSTLEIQRTEQGDSAMYLCASSLSIARNEQFFGPGTRLTVL.

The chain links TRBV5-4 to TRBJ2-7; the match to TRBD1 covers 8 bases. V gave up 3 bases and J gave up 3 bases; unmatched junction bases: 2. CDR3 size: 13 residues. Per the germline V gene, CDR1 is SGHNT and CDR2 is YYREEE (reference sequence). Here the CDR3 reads CASSYTGGYEQYF. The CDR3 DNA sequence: TGTGCCAGCAGCTATACAGGGGGCTACGAGCAGTACTTC.

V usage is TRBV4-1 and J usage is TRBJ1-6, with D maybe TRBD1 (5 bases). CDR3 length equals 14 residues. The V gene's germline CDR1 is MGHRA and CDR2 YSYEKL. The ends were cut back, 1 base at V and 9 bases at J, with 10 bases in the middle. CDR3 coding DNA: TGCGCCAGCAGCCAAGGGACCCAGGGTTCACCCCTCCACTTT. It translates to CASSQGTQGSPLHF.

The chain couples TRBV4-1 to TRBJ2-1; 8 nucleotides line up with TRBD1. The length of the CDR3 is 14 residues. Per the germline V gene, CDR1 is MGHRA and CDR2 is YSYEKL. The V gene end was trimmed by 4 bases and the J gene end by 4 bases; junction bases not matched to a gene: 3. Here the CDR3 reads CASSRDRQYNEQFF. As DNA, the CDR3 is TGCGCCAGCAGCCGGGACAGGCAGTACAATGAGCAGTTCTTC.

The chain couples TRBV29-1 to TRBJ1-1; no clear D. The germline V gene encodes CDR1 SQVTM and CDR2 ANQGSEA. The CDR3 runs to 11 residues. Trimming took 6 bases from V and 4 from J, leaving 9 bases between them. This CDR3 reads CSVAPGTEAFF. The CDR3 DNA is TGCAGCGTCGCCCCGGGCACTGAAGCTTTCTTT.

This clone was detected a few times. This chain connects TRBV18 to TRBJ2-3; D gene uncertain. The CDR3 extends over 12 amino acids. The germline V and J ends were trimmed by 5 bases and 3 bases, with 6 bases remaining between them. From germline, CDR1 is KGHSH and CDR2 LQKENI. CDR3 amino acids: CASSSSTDTQYF. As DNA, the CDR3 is TGTGCCAGCTCATCATCAACAGATACGCAGTATTTT.

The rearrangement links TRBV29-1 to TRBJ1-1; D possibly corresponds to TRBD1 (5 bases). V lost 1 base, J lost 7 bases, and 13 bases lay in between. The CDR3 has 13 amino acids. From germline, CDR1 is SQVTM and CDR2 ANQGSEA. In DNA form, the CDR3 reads TGCAGCGTTGAAGGAGATGGGACTCATGAAGCTTTCTTT. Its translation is CSVEGDGTHEAFF.

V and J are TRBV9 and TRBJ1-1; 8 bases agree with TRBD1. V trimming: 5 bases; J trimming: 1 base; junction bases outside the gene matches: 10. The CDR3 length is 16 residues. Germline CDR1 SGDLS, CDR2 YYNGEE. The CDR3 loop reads CASSASGGQENTEAFF. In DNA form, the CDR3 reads TGTGCCAGCAGTGCCAGCGGGGGACAGGAGAACACTGAAGCTTTCTTT.

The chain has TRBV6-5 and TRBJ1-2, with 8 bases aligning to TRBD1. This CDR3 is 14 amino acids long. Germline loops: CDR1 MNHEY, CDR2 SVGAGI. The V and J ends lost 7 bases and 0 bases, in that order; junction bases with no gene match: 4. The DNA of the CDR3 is TGTGCCAGCAAACGGGGACAGGCTAACTATGGCTACACCTTC. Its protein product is CASKRGQANYGYTF.

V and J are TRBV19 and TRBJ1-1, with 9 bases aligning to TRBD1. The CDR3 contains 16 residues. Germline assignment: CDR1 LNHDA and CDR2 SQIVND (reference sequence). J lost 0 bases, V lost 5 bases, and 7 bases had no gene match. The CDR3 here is CASSLGTGLMNTEAFF. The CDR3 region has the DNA TGTGCCAGTAGTCTGGGGACAGGGTTGATGAACACTGAAGCTTTCTTT.

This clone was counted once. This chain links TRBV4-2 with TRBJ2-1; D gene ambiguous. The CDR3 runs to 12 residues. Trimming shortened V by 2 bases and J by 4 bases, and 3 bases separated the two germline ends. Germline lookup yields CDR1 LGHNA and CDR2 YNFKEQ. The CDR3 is CASSQRYNEQFF. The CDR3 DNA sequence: TGTGCCAGCAGCCAAAGGTACAATGAGCAGTTCTTC.

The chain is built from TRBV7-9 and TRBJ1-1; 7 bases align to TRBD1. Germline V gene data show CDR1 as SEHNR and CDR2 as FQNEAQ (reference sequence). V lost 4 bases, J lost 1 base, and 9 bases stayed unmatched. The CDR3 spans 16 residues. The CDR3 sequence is CASSWSRGTANTEAFF. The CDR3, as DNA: TGTGCCAGCAGCTGGAGTCGGGGGACAGCGAACACTGAAGCTTTCTTT.

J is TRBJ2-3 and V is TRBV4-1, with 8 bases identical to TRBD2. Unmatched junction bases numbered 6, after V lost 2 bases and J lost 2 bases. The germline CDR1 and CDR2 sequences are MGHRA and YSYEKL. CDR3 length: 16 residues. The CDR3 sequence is CASSQLVLAVTDTQYF. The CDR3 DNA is TGCGCCAGCAGCCAACTCGTACTAGCGGTCACAGATACGCAGTATTTT.

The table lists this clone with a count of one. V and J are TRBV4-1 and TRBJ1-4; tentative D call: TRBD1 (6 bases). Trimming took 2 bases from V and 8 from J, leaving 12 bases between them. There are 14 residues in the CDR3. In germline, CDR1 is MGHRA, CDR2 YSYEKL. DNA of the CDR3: TGCGCCAGCAGCCAATCAGGGGTTCAAGAAAAACTGTTTTTT. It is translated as CASSQSGVQEKLFF.

The CDR3 DNA sequence: TGTGCCAGCAGTTTTCCTAGCGGAAGCTCCTACGAGCAGTACTTC. It translates to CASSFPSGSSYEQYF. V gene TRBV27 combines with J gene TRBJ2-7, with 7 bases identical to TRBD2. Germline V gives CDR1 MNHEY, CDR2 SMNVEV (reference sequence). The CDR3 is 15 residues long. Trimming took 3 bases from V and 0 from J; bases not matched to a gene: 5.

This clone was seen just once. CDR3 DNA sequence: TGTGCCAGCAGCTCCACTAGGGAGTACTACGAGCAGTACTTC. Its protein is CASSSTREYYEQYF. V and J are TRBV7-2 and TRBJ2-7; the D gene is possibly TRBD2 (5 bases). The CDR3 loop spans 14 amino acids. Trimming took 4 bases from V and 3 from J, leaving 13 bases between them. Germline V lookup: CDR1 SGHTA, CDR2 FQGNSA.

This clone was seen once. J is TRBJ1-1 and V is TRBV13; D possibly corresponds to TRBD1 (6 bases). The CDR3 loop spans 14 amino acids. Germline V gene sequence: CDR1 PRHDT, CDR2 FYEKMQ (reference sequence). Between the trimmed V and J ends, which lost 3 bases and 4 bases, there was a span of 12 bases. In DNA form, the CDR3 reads TGTGCCAGCAGCTTCACCCGACAGGTCACTGAAGCTTTCTTT. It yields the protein CASSFTRQVTEAFF.

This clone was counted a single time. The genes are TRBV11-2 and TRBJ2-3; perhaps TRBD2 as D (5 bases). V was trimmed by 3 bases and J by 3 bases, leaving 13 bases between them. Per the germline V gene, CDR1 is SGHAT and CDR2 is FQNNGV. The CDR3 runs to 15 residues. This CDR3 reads CASSFGEGWTDTQYF. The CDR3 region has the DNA TGTGCCAGCAGCTTCGGGGAAGGGTGGACAGATACGCAGTATTTT.

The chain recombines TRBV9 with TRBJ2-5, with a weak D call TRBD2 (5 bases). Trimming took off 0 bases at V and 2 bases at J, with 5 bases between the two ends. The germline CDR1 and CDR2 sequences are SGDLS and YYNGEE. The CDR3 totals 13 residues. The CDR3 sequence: CASSVGGQETQYF. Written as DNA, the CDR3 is TGTGCCAGCAGCGTAGGAGGGCAAGAGACCCAGTACTTC.